This TCR beta chain was captured by sequencing in a study of monozygotic twins with inflammatory bowel disease. General observations from the study: The inverse Simpson measure of TCRbeta diversity was lower in IBD patients than in healthy co-twins.

Samples each yielded cDNA through eight separate reactions. TCRdb re-called the 5' RACE reads and gives one entry per CDR3 protein, without DNA. The table lists roughly 160,000 distinct CDR3 sequences. The CDR3 runs 15 residues. CDR1 is DFQATT, CDR2 SNEGSKA, per germline (reference sequence). Total RNA from whole blood was isolated with no T cell sorting. To note about this clonotype: No antigen is known for it.

This TCR was recovered from a human donor with ulcerative colitis or Crohn's disease, or a healthy co-twin of an affected twin (not recorded which). Material: blood. The chain recombines TRBV20-1 with TRBJ1-5; the D call from TCRdb, TRBD1, cannot be confirmed without DNA. CDR3 sequence: CSARKVGQQHQPQHF.